The sequence of this TCR beta chain was determined in a study of blood T cell repertoires in COVID-19. In the study's own analysis: Scientists estimated how many nucleated cells there were by amplifying reference gene primers. Only in-frame clones appear in the TCRdb table, and some are missing; sequencing was by immunoSEQ multiplex PCR. D and trimming come from the DNA, and the V and J calls and clone size come from that table. The sample contains 410,000 or so clones, roughly 90% of which appear only once. The receptor's source is a woman in her thirties or forties with COVID-19, enrolled during active disease. Sample: peripheral blood.

The CDR3 nucleotides read TGTGCCAGCTCACGAGGACAGGGCGGCGAGCAGTACTTC. Its translation: CASSRGQGGEQYF. The chain is built from TRBV18 and TRBJ2-7; 8 bases are shared with TRBD1. Germline V CDR1 and CDR2: KGHSH, LQKENI. V shed 4 bases and J 6 bases; nucleotides not matched to a gene: 5. The CDR3 sequence is 13 residues long.